This TCR beta chain was retrieved from a study of blood T cell repertoires in COVID-19. Across the study: The United States, Italy and Spain were the sources of the acute and convalescent COVID-19 samples. T cells, B-cell-depleted T cells, or PBMCs supplied cDNA or gDNA.

In the authors' workflow: Reference gene primers were amplified, and this amplification served to estimate nucleated cell counts. Measured with immunoSEQ multiplex PCR; TCRdb has only the in-frame clones, and not every one. D and trimming were read from the DNA, whereas the V and J calls and clone size are those reported in that table. Of some 100,000 clones detected, nearly 90% appear once; the ten largest clones hold 5.5% to 6.5%. CDR1 is LNHDA, CDR2 SQIVND, per germline (reference sequence). This CDR3 has 15 residues. V shed 5 bases and J shed 3 bases, with 14 bases lying between them. The chain has TRBV19 and TRBJ1-3, with D possibly TRBD1 on 6 matching bases. The sequencing sample was made of peripheral blood. The receptor was isolated from a woman aged 55-70 years with acute or convalescent COVID-19. This chain's CDR3 is CASSPADRNGNTIYF. In nucleotides, the CDR3 is TGTGCCAGTAGTCCGGCAGACAGGAATGGAAACACCATATATTTT.